What follows are 24 T cell receptor beta chains derived from one specimen sequenced in a study of cytomegalovirus exposure and HLA in healthy donors. The repertoire was sequenced with immunoSEQ multiplex PCR; TCRdb's copy has only in-frame clones and lacks some. The table has roughly 60,000 clones, over 75% seen once. Sequences were obtained from PBMCs. These receptors were collected from a woman in her twenties or thirties in good health and CMV-seronegative.

The rearrangement joins TRBV7-9 to TRBJ2-1, with D maybe TRBD1 (6 bases). Deletions cut 2 bases from V and 7 bases from J, with 15 bases between. There are 15 residues in the CDR3. Germline V gene data show CDR1 as SEHNR and CDR2 as FQNEAQ (reference sequence). The CDR3 sequence is CASSLLSGGGNEQFF. The CDR3 nucleotides read TGTGCCAGCAGCTTACTTTCTGGGGGCGGGAATGAGCAGTTCTTC.

The CDR3 protein is CASSAEIKQGEAFF. The CDR3 DNA sequence: TGCGCCAGCAGCGCCGAGATTAAACAGGGCGAAGCTTTCTTT. J is TRBJ1-1 and V is TRBV5-1; D possibly corresponds to TRBD1 (6 bases). Trimming shortened V by 4 bases and J by 8 bases, and 18 bases separated the two germline ends. This CDR3 region has 14 residues. Germline-derived CDR1 and CDR2 are SGHRS and YFSETQ.

The rearrangement joins TRBV30 to TRBJ1-5; weak D call: TRBD1 (6 bases). The V and J ends lost 8 bases and 0 bases respectively, with 23 bases between them. The CDR3 consists of 17 residues. CDR1 and CDR2 (germline): GTSNPN, SVGIG (reference sequence). CDR3 in amino acids: CAPTAGALPYSNQPQHF. The CDR3 nucleotides read TGTGCCCCCACCGCAGGGGCCCTACCATATAGCAATCAGCCCCAGCATTTT.

J is TRBJ1-2 and V is TRBV23-1; D perhaps matches TRBD1 (5 bases). TRBV23-1 is treated as an ORF (open reading frame) with a function not yet certain. V lost 2 bases and J lost 4, with 17 bases in between. The CDR3 length is 16 residues. CDR3 sequence reads: CASSQRRQTPPYGYTF. DNA of the CDR3: TGCGCCAGCAGTCAAAGACGACAGACCCCCCCCTATGGCTACACCTTC.

CDR3 sequence reads: CASSLSGAGGNTEAFF. The CDR3, as DNA: TGTGCCAGCAGTTTATCCGGGGCCGGGGGTAACACTGAAGCTTTCTTT. The chain uses TRBV28 and TRBJ1-1, with D perhaps matching TRBD1 (5 bases). Trimming pared 1 base from V and 2 bases from J, leaving 14 bases between. CDR1 MDHEN and CDR2 SYDVKM come from the germline V gene. The CDR3 extends over 16 amino acids.

The chain employs TRBV4-3 and TRBJ2-7; 7 positions agree with TRBD1. CDR1 LGHNA and CDR2 YSLEER come from the germline V gene. This CDR3 spans 14 amino acids. V was clipped by 4 bases and J by 4 bases; unmatched bases: 7. DNA of the CDR3: TGCGCCAGCAGCCCGGACAGGAGCGGATACGAGCAGTACTTC. Its protein product is CASSPDRSGYEQYF.

The V gene is TRBV19, the J gene TRBJ2-3; no firm D call. Germline V CDR1 and CDR2: LNHDA, SQIVND (reference sequence). CDR3 length: 14 amino acids. Trimming removed 1 base from V and 3 bases from J, with 8 bases in between. The CDR3 loop is CASSIGGYTDTQYF. CDR3 bases: TGTGCCAGTAGTATAGGCGGCTATACAGATACGCAGTATTTT.

The chain employs TRBV6-1 and TRBJ1-2; D ambiguous. CDR3 size: 15 residues. Germline V lookup: CDR1 MNHNS, CDR2 SASEGT. The germline V and J ends were trimmed by 9 bases and 0 bases, with 17 bases remaining between them. CDR3 region: CASEVSLHTNYGYTF. In nucleotides, the CDR3 is TGTGCCAGTGAGGTTTCCCTACATACTAACTATGGCTACACCTTC.

The rearrangement joins TRBV6-5 to TRBJ2-7, with 8 bases matching TRBD1. The CDR3 loop spans 15 amino acids. Germline trimming cut 6 bases from V and 7 bases from J; bases unmatched to any gene: 14. The germline V gene encodes CDR1 MNHEY and CDR2 SVGAGI. CDR3 protein: CASSRPGTGLKEQYF. Here the CDR3 DNA reads TGTGCCAGCAGCCGACCCGGGACAGGATTAAAGGAGCAGTACTTC.

The chain links TRBV7-8 to TRBJ2-7; 13 bases are a match to TRBD2. The V segment lost 5 bases and the J segment 4 bases; nucleotides outside the gene matches: 5. Germline CDR1 and CDR2: SGHVS and FQNEAQ. The CDR3 loop spans 15 amino acids. Here the CDR3 DNA reads TGTGCCAGCAGCCCTTGGACTAGCGGGAGTTACGAGCAGTACTTC. It translates to CASSPWTSGSYEQYF. Supplemented by reference TRBV7-8 and TRBJ2-7, the full variable domain reads GAGVSQSPRYKVAKRGQDVALRCDPISGHVSLFWYQQALGQGPEFLTYFQNEAQLDKSGLPSDRFFAERPEGSVSTLKIQRTQQEDSAVYLCASSPWTSGSYEQYFGPGTRLTVT.

The rearrangement joins TRBV6-1 to TRBJ1-5; 8 bases map to TRBD1. Trimming cost V 7 bases and J 4 bases; bases outside gene matches: 6. The CDR3 runs to 14 residues. Germline assignment: CDR1 MNHNS and CDR2 SASEGT. The CDR3 spells CASNADRGNQPQHF. In nucleotides, the CDR3 is TGTGCCAGCAACGCAGACAGGGGAAATCAGCCCCAGCATTTT.

The gene calls are TRBV7-3 and TRBJ1-3; 9 nucleotides line up with TRBD1. The CDR3 is made up of 14 amino acids. Germline CDR1 reads SGHTA; CDR2 reads FQGTGA. V shed 4 bases, J shed 8 bases, and the junction held 6 bases outside the gene matches. The CDR3 loop reads CASSSQGQGDTIYF. Written as DNA, the CDR3 is TGTGCCAGCAGCTCACAGGGACAGGGAGACACCATATATTTT.

The rearrangement uses TRBV6-4 and TRBJ2-3; 7 positions match TRBD2. CDR3 size: 14 residues. V trimming: 4 bases; J trimming: 3 bases; junction bases outside the gene matches: 4. Germline loops: CDR1 MRHNA, CDR2 SNTAGT. CDR3 DNA: TGTGCCAGCAGTGGGTCTAGCGGAACAGATACGCAGTATTTT. It specifies CASSGSSGTDTQYF.

This chain uses TRBV7-6 with TRBJ2-5; weak D call: TRBD1 (6 bases). There are 13 residues in the CDR3. V was clipped by 2 bases and J by 4 bases, with 8 bases between them. CDR1 and CDR2 (germline): SGHVS, FNYEAQ. Here the CDR3 DNA reads TGTGCCAGCAGCTTATTCAGGGGAGAGACCCAGTACTTC. It codes for CASSLFRGETQYF. The variable domain in full, completed from reference TRBV7-6 and TRBJ2-5, reads GAGVSQSPRYKVTKRGQDVALRCDPISGHVSLYWYRQALGQGPEFLTYFNYEAQQDKSGLPNDRFSAERPEGSISTLTIQRTEQRDSAMYRCASSLFRGETQYFGPGTRLLVL.

The genes are TRBV29-1 and TRBJ2-7, with 10 positions matching TRBD2. The junction had 9 bases not matched to a gene; V was cut back by 6 bases and J by 1 base. The length of the CDR3 is 15 residues. Germline assignment: CDR1 SQVTM and CDR2 ANQGSEA. The CDR3, as DNA: TGCAGCGTGAAGCGGGAGGGGATTGGATCCTACGAGCAGTACTTC. Translating it yields CSVKREGIGSYEQYF.

The V and J genes are TRBV2 and TRBJ2-3, with unresolved D. Germline CDR1 and CDR2: SNHLY and FYNNEI. This CDR3 is 17 amino acids long. Trimming took 10 bases from V and 2 from J, leaving 25 bases between them. The CDR3 bases are TGTGCCACCAGGAGCCGCGGCGGAGTCGATCTCACAGATACGCAGTATTTT. Protein: CATRSRGGVDLTDTQYF.

The chain couples TRBV7-3 to TRBJ2-3, with a tentative D call TRBD2 (5 bases). Trimming took 1 base from V and 3 from J, leaving 14 bases between them. Germline V lookup: CDR1 SGHTA, CDR2 FQGTGA. The CDR3 has 16 amino acids. This CDR3 is CASSLNGGFNTDTQYF. CDR3 DNA: TGTGCCAGCAGCTTAAACGGCGGGTTCAATACAGATACGCAGTATTTT.

This clone has a handful of counts. The chain carries TRBV2 and TRBJ1-2; maybe TRBD1 (6 bases). This CDR3 comprises 14 residues. Deletions cut 3 bases from V and 2 bases from J, with 10 bases between. Germline CDR1 reads SNHLY; CDR2 reads FYNNEI. CDR3 sequence (DNA): TGTGCCAGCAGTGATGGCAGGGGAAACTATGGCTACACCTTC. Its protein is CASSDGRGNYGYTF.

The chain carries TRBV18 and TRBJ2-5, with TRBD2 identical over 7 bases. Trimming took 4 bases from V and 0 from J; bases not matched to a gene: 5. The length of the CDR3 is 15 residues. Germline-derived CDR1 and CDR2 are KGHSH and LQKENI. The CDR3 sequence is CASSRTGTNQETQYF. In nucleotides, the CDR3 is TGTGCCAGCTCACGAACCGGGACTAACCAAGAGACCCAGTACTTC.

This chain uses TRBV10-2 with TRBJ1-1; unclear D gene. This CDR3 has 14 amino acids. Germline V gene lookup returns CDR1 WSHSY and CDR2 SAAADI. Trimming took 8 bases from V and 2 from J, leaving 15 bases between them. CDR3 coding DNA: TGCGCCAGCCGAGAACTCGGGTATAACACTGAAGCTTTCTTT. Its protein product is CASRELGYNTEAFF.

The gene calls are TRBV7-6 and TRBJ1-3; a weak D match, TRBD1 (5 bases). CDR3 length equals 16 residues. Germline V gene lookup returns CDR1 SGHVS and CDR2 FNYEAQ. V was trimmed by 5 bases and J by 0 bases, leaving 14 bases between them. The CDR3 loop is CASSPQDSHSGNTIYF. In DNA form, the CDR3 reads TGTGCCAGCAGCCCCCAAGACAGCCACTCTGGAAACACCATATATTTT. Variable domain in full (rest from reference TRBV7-6 and TRBJ1-3): GAGVSQSPRYKVTKRGQDVALRCDPISGHVSLYWYRQALGQGPEFLTYFNYEAQQDKSGLPNDRFSAERPEGSISTLTIQRTEQRDSAMYRCASSPQDSHSGNTIYFGEGSWLTVV.

The chain has TRBV5-4 and TRBJ2-1, with 9 bases matching TRBD2. With V trimmed by 2 bases and J by 7 bases, 10 bases remained unmatched. The germline gives CDR1 SGHNT, CDR2 YYREEE (reference sequence). The CDR3 length is 16 residues. This chain's CDR3 is CASSFNLAGLGNEQFF. CDR3 DNA: TGTGCCAGCAGCTTTAATCTAGCGGGATTAGGGAATGAGCAGTTCTTC.

The DNA of the CDR3 is TGTGCCAGCAGGCCGACAGGAGATAGCAATCAGCCCCAGCATTTT. As protein: CASRPTGDSNQPQHF. This chain connects TRBV6-6 to TRBJ1-5, with TRBD1 as a possible D gene (6 bases). Trimming pared 6 bases from V and 0 bases from J, leaving 12 bases between. This CDR3 contains 15 residues. Germline V lookup: CDR1 MNHNY, CDR2 SVGAGI (reference sequence).

This clone occurred once. The chain employs TRBV4-2 and TRBJ2-3, with 8 bases aligning to TRBD2. Trimming took 0 bases from V and 0 from J; bases not matched to a gene: 8. The V gene's germline CDR1 is LGHNA and CDR2 YNFKEQ. The CDR3 has 18 residues. The CDR3 coding sequence is TGTGCCAGCAGCCAAGATTGGGCTAGCGGGTTAAGCACAGATACGCAGTATTTT. This gives the protein CASSQDWASGLSTDTQYF.